The clone carrying this T cell receptor (beta chain) was seen only once. In the source study's methods: Amplification from reference gene primers served as the basis for estimated nucleated cell counts. Some clones are missing from TCRdb's copy, which holds only in-frame ones; the method was immunoSEQ multiplex PCR. For V, J and clone size, that table is used; D and trimming come from the DNA. Among some 250,000 clones listed, about 90% were seen once. The data are from a study of blood T cell repertoires in COVID-19. In the study overall: PBMCs, B-cell-depleted T cells, or T cells were the source of the cDNA or gDNA that made up the material.

This CDR3 comprises 13 residues. CDR1 is SGHNT and CDR2 is YENEEA in the germline V gene. V lost 2 bases, J lost 10 bases, and 9 bases lay in between. This TCR came from a human donor in a cohort exposed to, infected with or recovered from COVID-19 (not recorded which). The donor label of this sample is uncertain. The sample taken for sequencing was PBMCs or T cells enriched from blood (not recorded which). The chain carries TRBV11-3 and TRBJ1-6, with D maybe TRBD1 (6 bases). The CDR3 DNA follows: TGTGCCAGCAGCTTAAACAGGGTCTCACCCCTCCACTTT. Translation gives CASSLNRVSPLHF.